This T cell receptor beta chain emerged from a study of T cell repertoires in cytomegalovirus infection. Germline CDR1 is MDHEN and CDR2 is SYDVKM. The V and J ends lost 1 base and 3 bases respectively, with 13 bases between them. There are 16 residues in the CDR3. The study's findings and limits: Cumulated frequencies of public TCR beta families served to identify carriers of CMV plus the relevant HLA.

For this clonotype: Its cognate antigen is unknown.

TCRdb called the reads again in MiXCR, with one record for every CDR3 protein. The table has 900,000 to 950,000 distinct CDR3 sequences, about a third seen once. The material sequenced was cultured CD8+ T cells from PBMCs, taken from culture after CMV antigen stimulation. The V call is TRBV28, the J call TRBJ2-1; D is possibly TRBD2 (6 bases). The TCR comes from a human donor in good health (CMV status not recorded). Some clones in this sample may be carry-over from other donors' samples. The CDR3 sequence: CASSLYRGDYYNEQFF. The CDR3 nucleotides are TGTGCCAGCAGTTTATATCGCGGGGATTACTACAATGAGCAGTTCTTC.